One and the same sample provided the 21 T cell receptor beta chains below, sequenced in a study of T cells after yellow fever vaccination. TCRdb processed the 5' RACE reads anew with MiXCR; each CDR3 protein has one entry. There are over 300,000 distinct CDR3 sequences in the sample; 3.6% occur only once, and 20% to 25% lies in the top ten. The material sequenced was PBMCs, taken on the day of the yellow fever booster vaccination. These receptors originate from a man aged 18 to 29 who received the YFV17D yellow fever vaccine.

This clonotype was picked up many times. The genes are TRBV15 and TRBJ2-5, with no clear D. Looked up from germline, CDR1 is LNHNV and CDR2 is YYDKDF (reference sequence). V dropped 0 bases and J dropped 1 base, with 9 bases sitting between them. CDR3 length: 15 amino acids. For the CDR3, the DNA is TGTGCCACCAGCAGAGAGACGTTCGCCCAAGAGACCCAGTACTTC. It encodes CATSRETFAQETQYF.

This clonotype was detected many times. This chain uses TRBV5-1 with TRBJ2-3; D is perhaps TRBD2 (5 bases). CDR1 and CDR2 from the germline V gene are SGHRS and YFSETQ. The CDR3 loop spans 12 amino acids. Trimming took 4 bases from V and 7 from J, leaving 10 bases between them. CDR3 DNA sequence: TGCGCCAGCAGCCAGGAGGAAAATACGCAGTATTTT. Protein: CASSQEENTQYF.

This clonotype has more than one count but fewer than ten. The chain has TRBV3-1 and TRBJ1-6; no definite D call. The germline V gene has CDR1 LGHDT and CDR2 YNNKEL (reference sequence). The CDR3 length is 13 residues. V dropped 0 bases and J dropped 13 bases, with 10 bases sitting between them. CDR3 loop: CASSQERRRPLHF. CDR3 nucleotides: TGTGCCAGCAGCCAAGAAAGGCGCAGGCCCCTCCACTTT.

V and J are TRBV11-3 and TRBJ2-3; D may be TRBD1 (6 bases). The germline V and J ends were trimmed by 2 bases and 7 bases, with 10 bases remaining between them. This CDR3 comprises 13 residues. The germline V gene has CDR1 SGHNT and CDR2 YENEEA. Here the CDR3 reads CASSLYRANTQYF. The CDR3 DNA reads as TGTGCCAGCAGCTTATACAGGGCTAATACGCAGTATTTT.

Many counts were recorded for this clonotype. The chain links TRBV5-1 to TRBJ1-1; 9 bases map to TRBD1. This CDR3 is 16 amino acids long. J gave up 0 bases and V 4 bases, and 7 bases lay outside the gene matches. The V gene's germline CDR1 is SGHRS and CDR2 YFSETQ. The CDR3 reads CASSRNRGRMNTEAFF. The CDR3 region has the DNA TGCGCCAGCAGCAGAAACAGGGGGCGGATGAACACTGAAGCTTTCTTT. The full variable domain, in which reference TRBV5-1 and TRBJ1-1 provide the parts outside the CDR3, is KAGVTQTPRYLIKTRGQQVTLSCSPISGHRSVSWYQQTPGQGLQFLFEYFSETQRNKGNFPGRFSGRQFSNSRSEMNVSTLELGDSALYLCASSRNRGRMNTEAFFGQGTRLTVV.

This clonotype appeared many times. The chain couples TRBV6-1 to TRBJ2-2; 9 positions agree with TRBD1. The CDR3 is 16 amino acids. Germline V gene data show CDR1 as MNHNS and CDR2 as SASEGT. J lost 6 bases, V lost 4 bases, and 9 bases had no gene match. CDR3 nucleotides: TGTGCCAGCAGTGGCCCGGGACAGGGACCCGCCGGGGAGCTGTTTTTT. Protein: CASSGPGQGPAGELFF.

This clonotype has at least ten counts. The chain is built from TRBV5-1 and TRBJ2-1; D possibly corresponds to TRBD1 (6 bases). With 2 bases removed from V and 8 bases from J, the gap between germline ends came to 14 bases. The V gene's germline CDR1 is SGHRS and CDR2 YFSETQ. This CDR3 has 14 residues. As DNA, the CDR3 is TGCGCCAGCAGCTTACAGGGAAGGAGCCATGAGCAGTTCTTC. It codes for CASSLQGRSHEQFF.

The table lists this clonotype with a few counts. The V gene is TRBV12-3 or TRBV12-4, the J gene TRBJ2-7; D gene uncertain. The V and J ends lost 5 bases and 0 bases respectively, with 14 bases between them. The CDR3 runs 15 residues. The CDR3 here is CASSASGFSSYEQYF. The CDR3 DNA reads TGTGCCAGCAGTGCCTCAGGCTTCAGCTCCTACGAGCAGTACTTC.

This clonotype turned up a few times. The chain has TRBV7-9 and TRBJ1-5; D remains unclear. Deletions cut 1 base from V and 11 bases from J, with 15 bases between. The germline V gene encodes CDR1 SEHNR and CDR2 FQNEAQ (reference sequence). This CDR3 has 14 amino acids. Written as DNA, the CDR3 is TGTGCCAGCAGCTTAGGGGCGACTTCTGGAGCCCAGCATTTT. Its protein is CASSLGATSGAQHF.

The chain employs TRBV4-1 and TRBJ2-5; D gene ambiguous. Between the trimmed V and J ends, which lost 4 bases and 7 bases, there was a span of 16 bases. There are 14 residues in the CDR3. The germline gives CDR1 MGHRA, CDR2 YSYEKL. This CDR3 is CASSLSYTKMTQYF. DNA of the CDR3: TGCGCCAGCAGCCTATCTTATACCAAGATGACCCAGTACTTC.

Many counts were recorded for this clonotype. J is TRBJ1-1 and V is TRBV11-2; weak D call: TRBD1 (5 bases). V shed 0 bases and J shed 4 bases, with 21 bases lying between them. This CDR3 spans 18 amino acids. The germline V gene encodes CDR1 SGHAT and CDR2 FQNNGV. As DNA, the CDR3 is TGTGCCAGCAGCTTAGATCCTGTCAGGGCGGGATGGGGCACTGAAGCTTTCTTT. This encodes CASSLDPVRAGWGTEAFF.

The chain has TRBV20-1 and TRBJ1-1; 8 bases line up with TRBD1. The V segment lost 3 bases and the J segment 5 bases; nucleotides outside the gene matches: 5. This CDR3 has 13 amino acids. CDR1 and CDR2 from the germline V gene are DFQATT and SNEGSKA (reference sequence). CDR3 bases: TGCAGTGCTAGCACAGGGGGGGGGACTGAAGCTTTCTTT. The encoded protein is CSASTGGGTEAFF.

The sample holds a few counts of this clonotype. The chain combines TRBV20-1 with TRBJ2-5, with TRBD2 matching over 7 bases. This CDR3 contains 12 residues. Germline CDR1 reads DFQATT; CDR2 reads SNEGSKA (reference sequence). CDR3: CSAAGVAETQYF. The CDR3 DNA reads TGCTCTGCCGCGGGGGTCGCAGAGACCCAGTACTTC.

In this sample, this clonotype turned up many times. J is TRBJ2-3 and V is TRBV2, with TRBD1 as a possible D gene (6 bases). This CDR3 is built from 17 residues. V was cut by 2 bases and J by 0 bases, with 15 bases left in between. Germline CDR1 and CDR2: SNHLY and FYNNEI. The CDR3 DNA follows: TGTGCCAGCAGTGAAAGTACTTGGACAGAGAGCACAGATACGCAGTATTTT. Protein product: CASSESTWTESTDTQYF.

In this sample, this clonotype turned up many times. The rearrangement uses TRBV10-3 and TRBJ2-5, with TRBD1 as a possible D gene (6 bases). The CDR3 totals 15 residues. Trimming left V 3 bases short and J 5 bases short, with 16 bases between. Germline CDR1 reads ENHRY; CDR2 reads SYGVKD. CDR3 region: CAISDPTGYGETQYF. The CDR3 DNA reads TGTGCCATCAGTGACCCCACAGGGTACGGGGAGACCCAGTACTTC.

This clonotype was seen a few times. This chain links TRBV20-1 with TRBJ2-6; D is ambiguous. V gave up 1 base and J gave up 3 bases, with 7 bases separating them. The CDR3 has 14 amino acids. The germline gives CDR1 DFQATT, CDR2 SNEGSKA (reference sequence). CDR3 in amino acids: CSARATHGANVLTF. CDR3 nucleotides: TGCAGTGCTAGAGCCACCCATGGGGCCAACGTCCTGACTTTC.

This clonotype was observed a handful of times. The CDR3 sequence: CASSLGSGLAGGRQETQYF. The CDR3 nucleotides are TGCGCCAGCAGCTTGGGCTCTGGACTAGCGGGGGGGCGGCAAGAGACCCAGTACTTC. This rearrangement joins TRBV5-1 to TRBJ2-5; TRBD2 matches 15 bases. From germline, CDR1 is SGHRS and CDR2 YFSETQ. The CDR3 sequence is 19 residues long. V dropped 0 bases and J dropped 2; count of bases not matched to a gene: 8.

The V and J genes are TRBV20-1 and TRBJ2-5; TRBD2 might be the D (6 bases). Trimming took 6 bases from V and 4 from J, leaving 18 bases between them. The V gene's germline CDR1 is DFQATT and CDR2 SNEGSKA (reference sequence). The CDR3 consists of 14 residues. CDR3 region: CSAPGTRGLETQYF. In DNA, the CDR3 is TGCAGTGCACCCGGGACTCGGGGGTTAGAGACCCAGTACTTC.

This clonotype was recorded at least ten times. The chain carries TRBV10-3 and TRBJ2-5; D is ambiguous. The CDR3 length is 13 residues. V gave up 6 bases and J gave up 4 bases, with 12 bases separating them. CDR1 is ENHRY and CDR2 is SYGVKD in the germline V gene. The CDR3 sequence is CAISAIRSETQYF. CDR3 DNA sequence: TGTGCCATCAGCGCGATTAGGTCAGAGACCCAGTACTTC.

This clonotype was detected many times. J is TRBJ1-4 and V is TRBV5-4; D is ambiguous. The CDR3 is 14 residues long. Trimming left V 1 base short and J 0 bases short, with 4 bases between. Germline V CDR1 and CDR2: SGHNT, YYREEE (reference sequence). The CDR3, as DNA: TGTGCCAGCAGCTTGTCCGCAACTAATGAAAAACTGTTTTTT. It yields the protein CASSLSATNEKLFF.

This clonotype was counted ten times or more. V is TRBV5-1 and J is TRBJ2-7, with 7 nucleotides matching TRBD1. CDR1 and CDR2 from the germline V gene are SGHRS and YFSETQ. Trimming at V came to 0 bases and at J to 6 bases, leaving 0 bases not matched to a gene. The CDR3 spans 12 residues. CDR3 in DNA: TGCGCCAGCAGCTTGGACAGGGGCGAGCAGTACGTC. This gives the protein CASSLDRGEQYV.